These T cell receptor beta chains were read from a single sample in a study of regulatory T cells in long-lasting Graves disease. TCRdb ran MiXCR on the multiplex PCR reads and lists one entry per CDR3 protein. This sample has around 450,000 distinct CDR3 sequences; 15% occur once, and the top ten carry roughly 17%. These data were also reused for a study on T cells in Graves' hyperthyroidism and ophthalmopathy.

This specimen was peripheral blood mononuclear cells (PBMCs), taken at new diagnosis, from a patient treated with antithyroid drugs. The receptors shown here come from a woman between 25 and 40 years old with Graves disease. Both conserved end residues are part of each CDR3. D genes are given only for firm matches. The size of a clone is reported for some rows only, either as once, few or many, or as a class for expanded clones.

J	V	D	size	length	DNA	CDR3
TRBJ2-1	TRBV9	TRBD2	.	17	TGTGCCAGCAGCGTAGGGGGTAGCGGGATCTCCTACAATGAGCAGTTCTTC	CASSVGGSGISYNEQFF
TRBJ1-1	TRBV7-9	.	.	13	TGTGCCACCAGTTTCCTCAAGAACACTGAAGCTTTCTTT	CATSFLKNTEAFF
TRBJ2-1	TRBV20-1	TRBD2	many	18	TGCAGTGCTGCCCGAGGTGGTCTAGCGGGAGGGCCTAGCAATGAGCAGTTCTTC	CSAARGGLAGGPSNEQFF
TRBJ2-3	TRBV30	.	many	13	TGTGCCTGGAGTGGGGGGGGCGCAGATACGCAGTATTTT	CAWSGGGADTQYF
TRBJ2-4	TRBV3-1	.	many	13	TGTGCCAGCAGCCAAGGACTTAAAAACATTCAGTACTTC	CASSQGLKNIQYF
TRBJ2-1	TRBV7-6	.	.	15	TGTGCCAGCAGCAGCACATACGGGAGATACAATGAGCAGTTCTTC	CASSSTYGRYNEQFF
TRBJ2-3	TRBV6-1	.	.	12	TGTACCAGCAGTCGTAACACAGATACGCAGTATTTT	CTSSRNTDTQYF
TRBJ1-1	TRBV18	.	many	15	TGTGCCAGCTCACCGCGCGGGCGTCGAGAGGATAAAGCTTTCTTT	CASSPRGRREDKAFF
TRBJ2-5	TRBV6-2/TRBV6-3	.	many	16	TGTGCCAGCAGTCAACTTCAAGGGGCAACACAAGAGACCCAGTACTTC	CASSQLQGATQETQYF
TRBJ2-1	TRBV7-9	TRBD1	.	14	TGTGCCACCACAACAGGGGTGACCTACAATGAGCAGTTCTTC	CATTTGVTYNEQFF
TRBJ2-3	TRBV9	TRBD2	few	16	TGTGCCAGCAGCTTTCCAGCGGGGGAAAGCACAGATACGCAGTATTTT	CASSFPAGESTDTQYF
TRBJ1-1	TRBV2	.	.	14	TGTGCCAGCAGTGATATTTTTCGGAACACTGAAGCTTTCTTT	CASSDIFRNTEAFF
TRBJ2-1	TRBV11-3	.	many	13	TGTGCCAGCAGCCCCCGGATATATAATGAGCAGTTCTTC	CASSPRIYNEQFF
TRBJ2-3	TRBV7-3	TRBD2	many	19	TGTGCCAGCAGCTTAACTGGGACTAGCGGGATCGGCCGCTCAGATACGCAGTATTTT	CASSLTGTSGIGRSDTQYF
TRBJ2-2	TRBV9	TRBD1	.	16	TGTGCCAGCAGCGGAGCCGGGACAGATAACACCGGGGAGCTGTTTTTT	CASSGAGTDNTGELFF